Below, 18 T cell receptor beta chains from the same sample are listed, as sequenced in a study of T cell changes during pregnancy in multiple sclerosis. TCRdb's copy holds only in-frame clones and misses some; the assay was immunoSEQ multiplex PCR. The sample lists approximately 46,000 clones, around 87% seen once, with 5.1% in the top ten. The material was peripheral blood, obtained after pregnancy. These receptors came from a female donor in good health, enrolled as a control in a pregnancy study.

This chain connects TRBV4-3 to TRBJ2-3; 7 positions match TRBD1. In germline, CDR1 is LGHNA, CDR2 YSLEER. V was pared by 4 bases and J by 2 bases, with 6 bases of the junction left unmatched. This CDR3 comprises 15 residues. Here the CDR3 DNA reads TGCGCCAGCAGCCCCGGGACAGCTCCCACAGATACGCAGTATTTT. Residues: CASSPGTAPTDTQYF.

The rearrangement joins TRBV25-1 to TRBJ2-5; possibly TRBD1 for D (6 bases). From germline, CDR1 is MGHDK and CDR2 SYGVNS. CDR3 length: 15 amino acids. Trimming took 0 bases from V and 3 from J, leaving 11 bases between them. The CDR3 nucleotides are TGTGCCAGCAGTGAATATGGAAGGGGGAAAGAGACCCAGTACTTC. Amino acids: CASSEYGRGKETQYF.

The CDR3 DNA reads TGTGCTAGCCGGGACAGCCAGCATTCACCCCTCCACTTT. Its translation is CASRDSQHSPLHF. The chain carries TRBV7-7 and TRBJ1-6, with 7 nucleotides matching TRBD1. CDR1 is SSHAT, CDR2 FNYEAQ, per germline (reference sequence). The CDR3 has 13 residues.

The rearrangement joins TRBV27 to TRBJ2-7; D possibly corresponds to TRBD1 (6 bases). The V end lost 0 bases, the J end lost 3 bases, and 12 bases lay between the germline ends. CDR3 length: 15 residues. Germline CDR1 reads MNHEY; CDR2 reads SMNVEV (reference sequence). This CDR3 reads CASSLSGGQNYEQYF. The CDR3 region has the DNA TGTGCCAGCAGTTTATCTGGGGGACAAAACTACGAGCAGTACTTC.

The gene calls are TRBV6-1 and TRBJ2-1; the match to TRBD2 covers 12 bases. Germline loops: CDR1 MNHNS, CDR2 SASEGT. The V and J ends lost 6 bases and 3 bases, in that order; junction bases with no gene match: 3. The CDR3 runs 15 residues. Here the CDR3 reads CASSRLAGDYNEQFF. The CDR3 bases are TGTGCCAGCAGCCGACTAGCGGGAGACTACAATGAGCAGTTCTTC.

The chain employs TRBV28 and TRBJ2-3, with TRBD2 matching 8 bases. The CDR3 totals 15 residues. After removal of 6 bases from V and 0 bases from J, the junction contained 5 bases not matched to a gene. Germline CDR1 MDHEN, CDR2 SYDVKM. The CDR3 is CASRDSGTSTDTQYF. The CDR3 bases are TGTGCCAGCAGGGATAGCGGGACTAGCACAGATACGCAGTATTTT.

The genes are TRBV9 and TRBJ1-4; 7 bases match TRBD1. CDR1 and CDR2 (germline): SGDLS, YYNGEE. CDR3 length equals 15 residues. Losses at the gene ends were 2 bases for V and 7 bases for J; bases not matched to a gene: 8. The CDR3 reads CASSVDRVFGEKLFF. DNA for the CDR3: TGTGCCAGCAGCGTCGACAGGGTCTTTGGTGAAAAACTGTTTTTT.

The rearrangement uses TRBV28 and TRBJ2-5; tentative D call: TRBD2 (5 bases). Trimming shortened V by 5 bases and J by 6 bases, and 19 bases separated the two germline ends. From germline, CDR1 is MDHEN and CDR2 SYDVKM. The CDR3 covers 15 residues. CDR3 protein: CASSTTVASRKTQYF. The CDR3 DNA is TGTGCCAGCAGTACAACGGTTGCTAGCAGAAAGACCCAGTACTTC.

This clone was observed a few times. This chain uses TRBV4-2 with TRBJ1-2; 7 bases agree with TRBD1. The germline CDR1 and CDR2 sequences are LGHNA and YNFKEQ. The ends lost 1 base at V and 2 bases at J; junction bases unmatched: 7. The CDR3 runs 16 residues. The chain's CDR3 is CASSQGKQGPNYGYTF. The CDR3 region has the DNA TGTGCCAGCAGCCAAGGTAAACAGGGGCCCAACTATGGCTACACCTTC.

V is TRBV9 and J is TRBJ2-7; 10 positions agree with TRBD1. This CDR3 comprises 14 residues. V trimming: 4 bases; J trimming: 5 bases; junction bases outside the gene matches: 6. Per the germline V gene, CDR1 is SGDLS and CDR2 is YYNGEE. CDR3: CASSPWDRGNEQYF. In nucleotides, the CDR3 is TGTGCCAGCAGCCCCTGGGACAGGGGTAACGAGCAGTACTTC.

This chain links TRBV27 with TRBJ1-2, with a tentative D call TRBD1 (6 bases). Germline assignment: CDR1 MNHEY and CDR2 SMNVEV (reference sequence). V was shortened by 6 bases and J by 6 bases, with 14 bases between the two germline ends. The CDR3 spans 13 residues. The CDR3 sequence: CASSPAGANGYTF. CDR3 in DNA: TGTGCCAGCAGCCCAGCGGGGGCGAATGGCTACACCTTC.

This chain uses TRBV15 with TRBJ1-5; D is perhaps TRBD1 (5 bases). V was cut by 3 bases and J by 0 bases, with 6 bases left in between. The CDR3 has 14 residues. The germline V gene encodes CDR1 LNHNV and CDR2 YYDKDF (reference sequence). CDR3 DNA sequence: TGTGCCACCAGCAGGGACAATAGCAATCAGCCCCAGCATTTT. Translation gives CATSRDNSNQPQHF.

V and J are TRBV11-2 and TRBJ2-7, with a possible D match to TRBD1 (5 bases). Germline CDR1 is SGHAT and CDR2 is FQNNGV. The CDR3 is 13 residues long. Trimming took 4 bases from V and 2 from J, leaving 9 bases between them. CDR3 in DNA: TGTGCCAGCAGCTCCGACAGAGCCTACGAGCAGTACTTC. Translated: CASSSDRAYEQYF.

The chain carries TRBV7-3 and TRBJ2-3, with 7 bases identical to TRBD1. Germline V CDR1 and CDR2: SGHTA, FQGTGA. The V segment lost 5 bases and the J segment 5 bases; nucleotides outside the gene matches: 4. The CDR3 totals 13 residues. CDR3: CASSPGTVDTQYF. CDR3 bases: TGTGCCAGCAGCCCCGGGACAGTAGATACGCAGTATTTT.

J is TRBJ2-5 and V is TRBV5-1; no clear D gene. The V end was cut by 4 bases, the J end by 3 bases, with 16 bases between. CDR3 size: 15 residues. Germline V gives CDR1 SGHRS, CDR2 YFSETQ. CDR3 protein: CASSPSSVPKETQYF. The CDR3 bases are TGCGCCAGCAGCCCCAGTTCAGTCCCCAAAGAGACCCAGTACTTC. The variable domain in full, completed from reference TRBV5-1 and TRBJ2-5, reads KAGVTQTPRYLIKTRGQQVTLSCSPISGHRSVSWYQQTPGQGLQFLFEYFSETQRNKGNFPGRFSGRQFSNSRSEMNVSTLELGDSALYLCASSPSSVPKETQYFGPGTRLLVL.

The J gene is TRBJ2-7, the V gene TRBV27; 13 bases match TRBD2. The CDR3 is 16 residues long. Trimming took 4 bases from V and 2 from J; bases not matched to a gene: 5. Germline values: CDR1 MNHEY, CDR2 SMNVEV (reference sequence). The CDR3 bases are TGTGCCAGCAGTTACCGGACTAGCGGGAGAGCCTACGAGCAGTACTTC. Protein product: CASSYRTSGRAYEQYF.

V gene TRBV13 combines with J gene TRBJ2-5, with D possibly TRBD2 on 6 matching bases. Looked up from germline, CDR1 is PRHDT and CDR2 is FYEKMQ (reference sequence). V gave up 5 bases and J gave up 6 bases, with 19 bases separating them. The CDR3 runs 15 residues. The CDR3 DNA reads TGTGCCAGCAGCCTACCCGGAGGGGCCACACAGACCCAGTACTTC. Translation gives CASSLPGGATQTQYF.

The V gene is TRBV18, the J gene TRBJ1-6, with 9 bases lining up with TRBD1. Germline V gene sequence: CDR1 KGHSH, CDR2 LQKENI. The J segment lost 5 bases and the V segment lost 5 bases, leaving 7 bases of the junction unmatched. This CDR3 contains 16 residues. CDR3 coding DNA: TGTGCCAGCTCAAGAGCCCGACAGGGGGATAATTCACCCCTCCACTTT. Protein product: CASSRARQGDNSPLHF.